Below are 18 T cell receptor beta chains sequenced from a single sample in a study of response to subunit inactivated influenza vaccine. TCRdb called the RT-PCR reads again in MiXCR, with one record for every CDR3 protein. The table lists around 850,000 distinct CDR3 sequences, 15% to 20% of them singletons. Source: PBMCs from blood, taken 4 to 6 days after vaccination. Receptors were obtained from a man aged 50 or older who received an inactivated influenza vaccine.

This clonotype was recorded a few times. The chain employs TRBV12-3 or TRBV12-4 and TRBJ2-3; no clear D. V lost 4 bases, J lost 2 bases, and 4 bases lay in between. The CDR3 extends over 12 amino acids. The CDR3 spells CASSSITDTQYF. The CDR3 DNA reads TGTGCCAGCAGTTCGATCACAGATACGCAGTATTTT.

The chain uses TRBV28 and TRBJ1-5; D is unclear. In germline, CDR1 is MDHEN, CDR2 SYDVKM. This CDR3 has 18 residues. V shed 5 bases and J shed 0 bases, with 20 bases lying between them. CDR3 coding DNA: TGTGCCAGCAGTCTATACTCCGTTGGGCAGTTTAGCAATCAGCCCCAGCATTTT. It yields the protein CASSLYSVGQFSNQPQHF. Variable domain in full (rest from reference TRBV28 and TRBJ1-5): DVKVTQSSRYLVKRTGEKVFLECVQDMDHENMFWYRQDPGLGLRLIYFSYDVKMKEKGDIPEGYSVSREKKERFSLILESASTNQTSMYLCASSLYSVGQFSNQPQHFGDGTRLSIL.

The chain employs TRBV9 and TRBJ2-1; 8 bases fit TRBD2. Trimming at V came to 6 bases and at J to 0 bases, leaving 5 bases not matched to a gene. Germline CDR1 and CDR2: SGDLS and YYNGEE. This CDR3 has 15 residues. The DNA of the CDR3 is TGTGCCAGCACCCCACGGGAGGGCTCCTACAATGAGCAGTTCTTC. Its translation: CASTPREGSYNEQFF.

This rearrangement joins TRBV24-1 to TRBJ2-2; either TRBD1 or TRBD2 may supply D (5 bases each). The CDR3 length is 14 residues. Trimming took off 10 bases at V and 4 bases at J, with 15 bases between the two ends. CDR1 and CDR2 from the germline V gene are KGHDR and SFDVKD. The DNA for the CDR3 is TGTGCCACGCGTGGGGGAGAAGGCACCGGGGAGCTGTTTTTT. Its translation: CATRGGEGTGELFF.

The rearrangement links TRBV29-1 to TRBJ1-4; unclear D gene. From germline, CDR1 is SQVTM and CDR2 ANQGSEA. The CDR3 runs to 14 residues. V was cut by 5 bases and J by 0 bases, with 10 bases left in between. DNA of the CDR3: TGCAGCGTTATTAAGGACCCAACTAATGAAAAACTGTTTTTT. Protein sequence: CSVIKDPTNEKLFF.

In its sample, this clonotype was seen once. The chain recombines TRBV7-9 with TRBJ2-2, with TRBD1 matching 8 bases. The CDR3 has 16 residues. V was clipped by 5 bases and J by 5 bases; unmatched bases: 10. Germline CDR1 SEHNR, CDR2 FQNEAQ (reference sequence). CDR3 bases: TGTGCCAGCAGCCGCCGGACAGGGTGGGAGACCGGGGAGCTGTTTTTT. Translation gives CASSRRTGWETGELFF.

This chain uses TRBV5-1 with TRBJ1-4, with 7 bases aligning to TRBD1. CDR3 length equals 16 residues. Germline values: CDR1 SGHRS, CDR2 YFSETQ. J lost 3 bases, V lost 4 bases, and 9 bases had no gene match. CDR3: CASSRMGQTSNEKLFF. The CDR3 nucleotides read TGCGCCAGCAGCAGGATGGGACAGACCTCTAATGAAAAACTGTTTTTT.

Only a few counts were recorded for this clonotype. The V and J genes are TRBV5-4 and TRBJ2-5; no definite D call. Germline-derived CDR1 and CDR2 are SGHNT and YYREEE (reference sequence). V shed 5 bases and J shed 0 bases, with 11 bases lying between them. The length of the CDR3 is 14 residues. CDR3: CASSPRDHQETQYF. In nucleotides, the CDR3 is TGTGCCAGCAGTCCCCGCGACCACCAAGAGACCCAGTACTTC.

The chain couples TRBV20-1 to TRBJ2-1; tentatively, D is TRBD2 (7 bases). V dropped 0 bases and J dropped 10 bases, with 19 bases sitting between them. The germline gives CDR1 DFQATT, CDR2 SNEGSKA (reference sequence). The CDR3 spans 15 residues. The CDR3 DNA sequence: TGCAGTGCTAGAGATCTAGCGGCCTGGCAGGGGGAGCAGTTCTTC. The encoded protein is CSARDLAAWQGEQFF.

The table lists this clonotype with a few counts. This chain links TRBV20-1 with TRBJ1-5; possible D gene TRBD1, 5 bases. In germline, CDR1 is DFQATT, CDR2 SNEGSKA (reference sequence). The CDR3 is 16 amino acids. V was clipped by 3 bases and J by 6 bases, with 21 bases between them. CDR3 DNA: TGCAGTGCTAGCGACAGAGAGAGGGGAGTGGGTCAGCCCCAGCATTTT. Its translation: CSASDRERGVGQPQHF.

The V and J genes are TRBV2 and TRBJ2-1, with a weak D call TRBD2 (5 bases). This CDR3 is built from 15 residues. The V end was cut by 4 bases, the J end by 2 bases, with 12 bases between. Germline V gene data show CDR1 as SNHLY and CDR2 as FYNNEI. The CDR3 spells CASSVSSPPYNEQFF. CDR3 bases: TGTGCCAGCAGTGTGTCTAGCCCCCCCTACAATGAGCAGTTCTTC.

At least ten counts were recorded for this clonotype. This chain joins TRBV12-3 or TRBV12-4 and TRBJ2-4, with D tentatively TRBD1 (6 bases). The CDR3 loop spans 13 amino acids. Trimming removed 6 bases from V and 6 bases from J, with 12 bases in between. In DNA form, the CDR3 reads TGTGCCAGCAGGCTGGACAGAGCAAACATTCAGTACTTC. Its translation is CASRLDRANIQYF.

The genes are TRBV6-2 or TRBV6-3 and TRBJ2-5; D is unresolved. The CDR3 covers 14 residues. V gave up 0 bases and J gave up 1 base, with 6 bases separating them. CDR1 is MNHEY and CDR2 is SVGEGT in the germline V gene. The CDR3 DNA follows: TGTGCCAGCAGTTACTCGAACACCCAAGAGACCCAGTACTTC. It yields the protein CASSYSNTQETQYF.

J is TRBJ1-2 and V is TRBV7-9; a possible D gene is TRBD1 (6 bases). From germline, CDR1 is SEHNR and CDR2 FQNEAQ (reference sequence). V lost 6 bases, J lost 4 bases, and 12 bases lay in between. This CDR3 comprises 13 residues. The CDR3 bases are TGTGCCAGCAGGTTGACAGGATTCTATGGCTACACCTTC. Its protein product is CASRLTGFYGYTF. Using reference TRBV7-9 and TRBJ1-2 for the parts outside the CDR3, the full variable domain is DTGVSQNPRHKITKRGQNVTFRCDPISEHNRLYWYRQTLGQGPEFLTYFQNEAQLEKSRLLSDRFSAERPKGSFSTLEIQRTEQGDSAMYLCASRLTGFYGYTFGSGTRLTVV.

There are many counts of this clonotype. This chain joins TRBV11-2 and TRBJ2-4, with 7 bases matching TRBD2. The CDR3 is 16 amino acids. The trim removed 5 bases at V and 1 base at J, leaving 8 bases unmatched. Germline V gene data show CDR1 as SGHAT and CDR2 as FQNNGV. CDR3 region: CASSPQLGRAKNIQYF. CDR3 in DNA: TGTGCCAGCAGCCCCCAACTCGGGAGGGCCAAAAACATTCAGTACTTC.

This clonotype has a handful of counts. V is TRBV12-3 or TRBV12-4 and J is TRBJ1-2, with D hard to call. The length of the CDR3 is 14 residues. The V end was cut by 1 base, the J end by 2 bases, with 8 bases between. The CDR3: CASSLDIGNYGYTF. Here the CDR3 DNA reads TGTGCCAGCAGTTTAGATATTGGGAACTATGGCTACACCTTC.

The V call is TRBV7-2, the J call TRBJ2-5; D call uncertain. Germline CDR1 is SGHTA and CDR2 is FQGNSA. V was cut by 4 bases and J by 7 bases, with 10 bases left in between. The CDR3 has 12 amino acids. CDR3 coding DNA: TGTGCCAGCAGCTCCCGCTCGGGGACCCAGTACTTC. The encoded protein is CASSSRSGTQYF.

This clonotype has more than one count but fewer than ten. The chain joins TRBV12-3 or TRBV12-4 to TRBJ2-1; D gene ambiguous. V was pared by 3 bases and J by 2 bases, with 26 bases between. The CDR3 spans 20 residues. The CDR3, as DNA: TGTGCCAGCAGTTTGCTCCGGGTTTGGAATCCCTCCGGAGCCTACAATGAGCAGTTCTTC. This translates into CASSLLRVWNPSGAYNEQFF.